Listed below are T cell receptor beta chains from one sample, sequenced in a study of cytomegalovirus exposure and HLA in healthy donors. Assay used: immunoSEQ multiplex PCR; TCRdb lists only in-frame clones, some missing. The sample yields approximately 52,000 clones, 65% to 80% seen once. Sequencing was carried out using PBMCs. Source of these receptors: a man in his forties in good health and CMV-seropositive. Each CDR3 is given without its conserved first and last residue. Fields, in order: J gene, V gene, CDR3 protein.

j_gene: TRBJ1-3; v_gene: TRBV6-6; CDR3aa: ASQDRGSGNTIY
j_gene: TRBJ2-3; v_gene: TRBV30; CDR3aa: AWSVGGGADTQY
j_gene: TRBJ1-1; v_gene: TRBV7-8; CDR3aa: ASSPPGGWLNTEAF
j_gene: TRBJ2-7; v_gene: TRBV5-1; CDR3aa: ASSSSTSGDSYEQY
j_gene: TRBJ1-2; v_gene: TRBV6-5; CDR3aa: ASRGSGGSNYGYT
j_gene: TRBJ2-7; v_gene: TRBV5-4; CDR3aa: ASSSGTSVAYEQY
j_gene: TRBJ1-3; v_gene: TRBV7-8; CDR3aa: ASSLNAGPSGNTIY
j_gene: TRBJ1-3; v_gene: TRBV2; CDR3aa: ASSQDSGNTIY
j_gene: TRBJ2-1; v_gene: TRBV29-1; CDR3aa: SVEEELAGAADEQF
j_gene: TRBJ1-6; v_gene: TRBV5-6; CDR3aa: ASSLGSGRGHSPLH